One and the same sample provided the 31 T cell receptor beta chains below, sequenced in a study of blood T cells in healthy people across ages. PCR was performed a second time for roughly 6 to 12 cycles using a sample-barcoded 5' primer and a J-beta primer mix. TCRdb passed the 5' RACE reads through MiXCR, listing each CDR3 protein once. The table includes approximately 1.5 million distinct CDR3 sequences, under 55% detected once. Sequences were obtained from blood. The receptors originated from a young woman in good health.

This chain connects TRBV7-8 to TRBJ2-5; 8 nucleotides align to TRBD2. Looked up from germline, CDR1 is SGHVS and CDR2 is FQNEAQ. V shed 1 base and J 3 bases; nucleotides not matched to a gene: 10. CDR3 length equals 17 residues. CDR3: CASSLGLAGRFEETQYF. In DNA, the CDR3 is TGTGCCAGCAGCTTAGGGTTAGCGGGAAGGTTCGAAGAGACCCAGTACTTC.

The J gene is TRBJ2-1, the V gene TRBV24-1; tentatively, D is TRBD2 (5 bases). Between the trimmed V and J ends, which lost 3 bases and 3 bases, there was a span of 8 bases. Germline CDR1 and CDR2: KGHDR and SFDVKD. The CDR3 totals 14 residues. The CDR3 DNA reads as TGTGCCACCAGTGATGTCGGGGACTACAATGAGCAGTTCTTC. Amino acid sequence: CATSDVGDYNEQFF.

CDR3 in amino acids: CASSYWGTGSHEQYF. The CDR3 region has the DNA TGTGCCAGCAGTTACTGGGGGACAGGGAGCCACGAGCAGTACTTC. The chain recombines TRBV6-5 with TRBJ2-7, with 9 bases aligning to TRBD1. The V gene end was trimmed by 1 base and the J gene end by 5 bases; junction bases not matched to a gene: 6. Germline V gene data show CDR1 as MNHEY and CDR2 as SVGAGI. The CDR3 length is 15 residues.

The V gene is TRBV7-3, the J gene TRBJ2-2; weak D call: TRBD2 (5 bases). There are 14 residues in the CDR3. Germline assignment: CDR1 SGHTA and CDR2 FQGTGA. The germline V and J ends were trimmed by 5 bases and 5 bases, with 12 bases remaining between them. The CDR3 sequence is CASSDPTRTGELFF. In nucleotides, the CDR3 is TGTGCCAGCAGCGACCCCACTAGAACCGGGGAGCTGTTTTTT.

The chain combines TRBV27 with TRBJ2-7; the D gene could be TRBD1 or TRBD2 (5 bases each). The CDR3 has 12 residues. With 10 bases removed from V and 4 bases from J, the gap between germline ends came to 14 bases. Per the germline V gene, CDR1 is MNHEY and CDR2 is SMNVEV (reference sequence). The CDR3 reads CATWDRSYEQYF. The CDR3 DNA reads as TGTGCCACGTGGGACCGTTCGTACGAGCAGTACTTC.

In this sample, this clonotype turned up a few times. The chain links TRBV20-1 to TRBJ2-1; TRBD2 aligns across 8 bases. V was clipped by 5 bases and J by 10 bases; unmatched bases: 16. The CDR3 has 15 amino acids. Germline CDR1 and CDR2: DFQATT and SNEGSKA (reference sequence). CDR3: CSAGQSGSRSGEQFF. The CDR3 DNA reads as TGCAGTGCTGGGCAAAGCGGGAGTAGGTCGGGGGAGCAGTTCTTC.

V gene TRBV20-1 combines with J gene TRBJ1-1; 8 nucleotides match TRBD1. The germline V gene has CDR1 DFQATT and CDR2 SNEGSKA (reference sequence). The V gene end was trimmed by 6 bases and the J gene end by 3 bases; junction bases not matched to a gene: 9. This CDR3 spans 14 amino acids. The CDR3 DNA follows: TGCAGTGCAACCGACAGGGGAGGGCACACTGAAGCTTTCTTT. This encodes CSATDRGGHTEAFF.

The chain combines TRBV20-1 with TRBJ2-1, with D possibly being TRBD1 (5 bases). Germline V lookup: CDR1 DFQATT, CDR2 SNEGSKA (reference sequence). V was pared by 1 base and J by 2 bases, with 15 bases between. CDR3 length: 16 amino acids. DNA for the CDR3: TGCAGTGCTAGAGCTCCCCCAGGGCTCCCCTACAATGAGCAGTTCTTC. It encodes CSARAPPGLPYNEQFF.

Details on this clonotype: A read error is possible here, since a much larger clone lies one base away. The V and J genes are TRBV29-1 and TRBJ2-4; no clear D. The CDR3 is made up of 11 amino acids. Germline values: CDR1 SQVTM, CDR2 ANQGSEA. CDR3: CSVEGKNSQYF. CDR3 DNA sequence: TGCAGCGTTGAAGGGAAAAACAGTCAGTACTTC.

This chain uses TRBV12-3 or TRBV12-4 with TRBJ2-3, with D maybe TRBD1 (6 bases). With 5 bases removed from V and 3 bases from J, the gap between germline ends came to 12 bases. The CDR3 runs 14 residues. CDR3 coding DNA: TGTGCCAGCAGTGCTGGACAGAGGACAGATACGCAGTATTTT. The encoded protein is CASSAGQRTDTQYF.

In its sample, this clonotype was seen a few times. The rearrangement links TRBV29-1 to TRBJ1-2; D is possibly TRBD1 (5 bases). Germline V lookup: CDR1 SQVTM, CDR2 ANQGSEA. V lost 5 bases and J lost 7, with 17 bases in between. The CDR3 totals 13 residues. The DNA of the CDR3 is TGCAGCGTTCCCCTGCGGGCAGGGACTGGCTACACCTTC. Translating gives CSVPLRAGTGYTF.

This clonotype has more than one count but fewer than ten. V gene TRBV29-1 combines with J gene TRBJ1-5, with D possibly matching TRBD1 (5 bases). The CDR3 is 13 residues long. The germline V gene has CDR1 SQVTM and CDR2 ANQGSEA. Trimming removed 6 bases at V and 3 bases at J, with 12 bases between. The CDR3, as DNA: TGCAGCGTCGAGACAGAAATCAATCAGCCCCAGCATTTT. Its translation: CSVETEINQPQHF.

This clonotype was observed a few times. The chain employs TRBV29-1 and TRBJ1-4; the match to TRBD1 covers 12 bases. The CDR3 is 15 amino acids. V shed 6 bases and J 7 bases; nucleotides not matched to a gene: 9. CDR1 and CDR2 from the germline V gene are SQVTM and ANQGSEA. CDR3 sequence (DNA): TGCAGCGTGACCGGGACAGGGGGCAGAATTGAAAAACTGTTTTTT. Amino acids: CSVTGTGGRIEKLFF.

In its sample, this clonotype was seen a few times. J is TRBJ2-1 and V is TRBV29-1; no clear D. Trimming removed 2 bases at V and 0 bases at J, with 8 bases between. CDR1 is SQVTM and CDR2 is ANQGSEA in the germline V gene. The CDR3 spans 14 residues. The CDR3 is CSVEKAPSYNEQFF. In DNA, the CDR3 is TGCAGCGTTGAAAAGGCCCCCTCCTACAATGAGCAGTTCTTC.

This sequence joins TRBV20-1 and TRBJ2-1; D ambiguous. CDR3 length equals 12 residues. Looked up from germline, CDR1 is DFQATT and CDR2 is SNEGSKA (reference sequence). The V gene lost 1 base and the J gene lost 7 bases, with 8 bases spanning the gap. The DNA for the CDR3 is TGCAGTGCTAGAGTGCCATTTAATGAGCAGTTCTTC. Its protein is CSARVPFNEQFF.

Concerning this clonotype itself: At one end, the junction sequence differs from germline, possibly due to a read error. The chain combines TRBV4-2 with TRBJ2-3; TRBD2 matches 8 bases. The germline V gene encodes CDR1 LGHNA and CDR2 YNFKEQ. This CDR3 is 17 amino acids long. The CDR3 DNA sequence: TGTGCCTGCAGCCAAGCTTCCTTAGCGGGAAGAACTGATACGCAGTATTTT. Residues: CACSQASLAGRTDTQYF.

This clonotype has more than one count but fewer than ten. The chain uses TRBV12-3 or TRBV12-4 and TRBJ2-6; 10 nucleotides align to TRBD1. Trimming cost V 5 bases and J 3 bases; bases outside gene matches: 19. This CDR3 comprises 21 residues. DNA of the CDR3: TGTGCCAGCAGTCACCGGGACAGGGGCGAAAGGCCTGCTGTTGGGGCCAACGTCCTGACTTTC. Protein sequence: CASSHRDRGERPAVGANVLTF.

Comment on this clonotype: A much larger clone differs from this one at a single base, so this may be a read error. The chain has TRBV28 and TRBJ2-5, with 11 bases identical to TRBD2. Germline trimming cut 10 bases from V and 11 bases from J; bases unmatched to any gene: 21. Germline CDR1 and CDR2: MDHEN and SYDVKM. The CDR3 sequence is 16 residues long. The CDR3 reads CATIYSGRAGYNEQYF. CDR3 DNA sequence: TGTGCCACCATTTATAGCGGGAGGGCCGGATACAATGAGCAGTACTTC. Full variable domain (rest looked up from reference TRBV28 and TRBJ2-5): DVKVTQSSRYLVKRTGEKVFLECVQDMDHENMFWYRQDPGLGLRLIYFSYDVKMKEKGDIPEGYSVSREKKERFSLILESASTNQTSMYLCATIYSGRAGYNEQYFGPGTRLLVL.

V gene TRBV29-1 combines with J gene TRBJ1-4; possibly TRBD1 for D (5 bases). The germline V gene encodes CDR1 SQVTM and CDR2 ANQGSEA. Trimming took 7 bases from V and 6 from J, leaving 15 bases between them. The CDR3 extends over 13 amino acids. CDR3 in DNA: TGCAGCGCAGTAGGAGGGGTTGATGAAAAACTGTTTTTT. This translates into CSAVGGVDEKLFF. Full variable domain (rest looked up from reference TRBV29-1 and TRBJ1-4): SAVISQKPSRDICQRGTSLTIQCQVDSQVTMMFWYRQQPGQSLTLIATANQGSEATYESGFVIDKFPISRPNLTFSTLTVSNMSPEDSSIYLCSAVGGVDEKLFFGSGTQLSVL.

This clonotype was seen a few times. The chain employs TRBV7-8 and TRBJ1-5; possible D gene TRBD1, 6 bases. The ends were cut back, 0 bases at V and 0 bases at J, with 9 bases in the middle. Germline V CDR1 and CDR2: SGHVS, FQNEAQ. The CDR3 is 16 amino acids. The DNA for the CDR3 is TGTGCCAGCAGCTTAGCCAGGACAGCTAGCAATCAGCCCCAGCATTTT. It yields the protein CASSLARTASNQPQHF.

This clonotype was detected a few times. This sequence joins TRBV7-2 and TRBJ2-3; D uncertain. Trimming cost V 8 bases and J 7 bases, with 22 bases left between them. The CDR3 sequence is 15 residues long. From germline, CDR1 is SGHTA and CDR2 FQGNSA. This CDR3 is CASSLTPQVANTQYF. The CDR3 DNA sequence: TGTGCCAGCTCTCTTACCCCGCAGGTGGCAAATACGCAGTATTTT. Full variable domain (remainder filled in from reference TRBV7-2 and TRBJ2-3): GAGVSQSPSNKVTEKGKDVELRCDPISGHTALYWYRQSLGQGLEFLIYFQGNSAPDKSGLPSDRFSAERTGGSVSTLTIQRTQQEDSAVYLCASSLTPQVANTQYFGPGTRLTVL.

V is TRBV27 and J is TRBJ2-1, with 9 nucleotides matching TRBD2. The CDR3 runs to 17 residues. V was clipped by 5 bases and J by 6 bases; unmatched bases: 14. From germline, CDR1 is MNHEY and CDR2 SMNVEV (reference sequence). CDR3 DNA: TGTGCCAGCAGTGGGGACAGCGCGGGAGGGTACGGCAATGAGCAGTTCTTC. It encodes CASSGDSAGGYGNEQFF.

This clonotype was picked up many times. This chain joins TRBV7-2 and TRBJ1-6; TRBD1 might be the D (6 bases). CDR1 is SGHTA, CDR2 FQGNSA, per germline. The length of the CDR3 is 14 residues. Deletions cut 5 bases from V and 6 bases from J, with 11 bases between. In DNA form, the CDR3 reads TGTGCCAGCAGCCCCGACAGGCTTAATTCACCCCTCCACTTT. Translation: CASSPDRLNSPLHF.

The V call is TRBV27, the J call TRBJ2-7, with 12 bases aligning to TRBD2. The V and J ends lost 6 bases and 7 bases, in that order; junction bases with no gene match: 13. The germline gives CDR1 MNHEY, CDR2 SMNVEV (reference sequence). The length of the CDR3 is 16 residues. CDR3 in DNA: TGTGCCAGCAGCCACGGGACTAGCGGGTCCTACAATGAGCAGTACTTC. Translating it yields CASSHGTSGSYNEQYF.

This chain connects TRBV10-3 to TRBJ2-1, with 14 bases fitting TRBD2. Germline V lookup: CDR1 ENHRY, CDR2 SYGVKD. The trim removed 2 bases at V and 6 bases at J, leaving 9 bases unmatched. The CDR3 consists of 18 residues. The CDR3 DNA reads as TGTGCCATCAGTGAGGCGACTAGCGGGGGGGCCGGTGGCAATGAGCAGTTCTTC. Residues: CAISEATSGGAGGNEQFF.

V usage is TRBV15 and J usage is TRBJ2-3; D is ambiguous. With 0 bases removed from V and 2 bases from J, the gap between germline ends came to 9 bases. The CDR3 covers 15 residues. CDR1 and CDR2 (germline): LNHNV, YYDKDF (reference sequence). As DNA, the CDR3 is TGTGCCACCAGCAGAGATGGGCTCATCACAGATACGCAGTATTTT. It specifies CATSRDGLITDTQYF. Combining the CDR3 with reference TRBV15 and TRBJ2-3 gives the whole variable domain DAMVIQNPRYQVTQFGKPVTLSCSQTLNHNVMYWYQQKSSQAPKLLFHYYDKDFNNEADTPDNFQSRRPNTSFCFLDIRSPGLGDTAMYLCATSRDGLITDTQYFGPGTRLTVL.

This clonotype was seen only a few times. The genes are TRBV20-1 and TRBJ1-2; tentatively, D is TRBD1 (6 bases). The germline CDR1 and CDR2 sequences are DFQATT and SNEGSKA (reference sequence). V shed 6 bases and J shed 3 bases, with 11 bases lying between them. CDR3 size: 12 residues. The CDR3: CSAKEGDYGYTF. As DNA, the CDR3 is TGCAGTGCAAAGGAGGGGGACTATGGCTACACCTTC.

The chain couples TRBV28 to TRBJ1-5; possibly TRBD1 for D (5 bases). The CDR3 is 16 residues long. Germline CDR1 is MDHEN and CDR2 is SYDVKM. Trimming removed 5 bases at V and 5 bases at J, with 19 bases between. Here the CDR3 reads CASSPPTVSYHQPQHF. The CDR3 DNA follows: TGTGCCAGCAGTCCACCGACAGTCTCGTACCATCAGCCCCAGCATTTT.

Concerning this clonotype: Given a much more abundant clone one base away, this may be a read error. The rearrangement links TRBV27 to TRBJ2-5; 8 bases line up with TRBD1. The CDR3 consists of 13 residues. The germline V gene has CDR1 MNHEY and CDR2 SMNVEV (reference sequence). J was trimmed by 4 bases and V by 5 bases; bases with no gene match: 3. The CDR3 DNA is TGTGCCAGCAGTGGACAGGGAACAGAGACCCAGTACTTC. This sequence encodes CASSGQGTETQYF.

This clonotype was seen at least ten times. V and J are TRBV27 and TRBJ2-3; unclear D gene. V lost 6 bases and J lost 1, with 5 bases in between. Germline CDR1 reads MNHEY; CDR2 reads SMNVEV (reference sequence). The CDR3 length is 12 residues. DNA of the CDR3: TGTGCCAGCAGCCCCGGCACAGATACGCAGTATTTT. Its translation: CASSPGTDTQYF.

The chain uses TRBV25-1 and TRBJ1-1; TRBD1 matches 9 bases. This CDR3 comprises 14 residues. In germline, CDR1 is MGHDK, CDR2 SYGVNS. The J segment lost 1 base and the V segment lost 8 bases, leaving 5 bases of the junction unmatched. CDR3 coding DNA: TGTGCCAGCTGGACAGGGGTCCCGAACACTGAAGCTTTCTTT. Protein: CASWTGVPNTEAFF.